This TCR beta chain is from a study of T-cell reconstitution after alpha-beta-depleted transplantation in children. Findings and caveats of the study: At around two months after transplant, the alpha-beta T cells were reportedly derived from several hundred expanded clones that came from non-depleted graft cells. The authors attributed T-cell counts and diversity one year after transplant mostly to newly produced T cells. Where some patients showed high TCRbeta diversity at day 60, it came from recipient T cells and thymic progenitors that had survived.

This clonotype was counted at least ten times. Its antigen is undetermined. Library preparation (for TCRbeta) was performed with unique molecular identifiers. TCRdb re-analysed the PCR reads in MiXCR, keeping a single row per CDR3 protein. This sample has around 600,000 distinct CDR3 sequences, with about 21% found just once. The V gene lost 1 base and the J gene lost 5 bases, with 10 bases spanning the gap. There are 14 residues in the CDR3. The sample in question was PBMCs, mostly from graft donor cells, obtained 360 days after TCRalphabeta/CD19-depleted stem cell transplant. The chain links TRBV12-3 or TRBV12-4 to TRBJ2-3; D is perhaps TRBD2 (5 bases). This sequence originates from a boy less than two years old who had a stem cell transplant for acute myeloid leukemia, so the T cells may come from the graft donor. CDR3 sequence: CASSLGPRGDTQYF. CDR3 sequence (DNA): TGTGCCAGCAGTTTAGGCCCCCGGGGAGATACGCAGTATTTT.